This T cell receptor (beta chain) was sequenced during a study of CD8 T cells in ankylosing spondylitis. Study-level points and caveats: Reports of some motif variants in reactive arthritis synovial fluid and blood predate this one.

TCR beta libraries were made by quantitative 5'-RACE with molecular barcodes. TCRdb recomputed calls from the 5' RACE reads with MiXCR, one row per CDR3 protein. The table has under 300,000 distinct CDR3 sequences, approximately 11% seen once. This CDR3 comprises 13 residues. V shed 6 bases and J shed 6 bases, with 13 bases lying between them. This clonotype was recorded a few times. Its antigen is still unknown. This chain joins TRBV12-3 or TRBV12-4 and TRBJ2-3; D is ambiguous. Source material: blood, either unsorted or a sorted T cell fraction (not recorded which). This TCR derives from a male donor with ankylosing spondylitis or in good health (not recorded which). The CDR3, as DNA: TGTGCCAGCAGCGCCCAGCTAGTCGATACGCAGTATTTT. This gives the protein CASSAQLVDTQYF.